The present T cell receptor beta chain was sequenced within a study of T cells in Graves' hyperthyroidism and ophthalmopathy. In this sample, this clonotype turned up many times. The antigen remains unidentified. Researchers amplified the TCR beta CDR3 regions from RNA transcripts. A set of HTBI primers served as the primers for a first-round RT-PCR of the TCR CDR3. Each CDR3 protein gets one entry after TCRdb re-called the multiplex PCR reads with MiXCR. The sample consists of roughly 800,000 distinct CDR3 sequences, 35% to 45% of them appearing once. Germline V gives CDR1 ENHRY, CDR2 SYGVKD. The CDR3 spans 14 residues. Trimming cost V 7 bases and J 7 bases, with 20 bases left between them. No progression to ophthalmopathy during 18 months of follow-up defined stable disease. Patients aged 18 to 65 had newly diagnosed hyperthyroidism lasting under 2 months. The study left out patients who had uncontrolled infection, other autoimmune disease, pregnancy or lactation.

Study results and limitations: Model predictions of ophthalmopathy came a median approximately 6.8 months before onset.

Source material: blood. The source is a man aged 18 to 35 with Graves' hyperthyroidism. This chain joins TRBV10-3 and TRBJ2-7, with D hard to call. The CDR3 sequence is CAINPGLQLWEQYF. Here the CDR3 DNA reads TGTGCCATCAACCCCGGGCTACAACTTTGGGAGCAGTACTTC.